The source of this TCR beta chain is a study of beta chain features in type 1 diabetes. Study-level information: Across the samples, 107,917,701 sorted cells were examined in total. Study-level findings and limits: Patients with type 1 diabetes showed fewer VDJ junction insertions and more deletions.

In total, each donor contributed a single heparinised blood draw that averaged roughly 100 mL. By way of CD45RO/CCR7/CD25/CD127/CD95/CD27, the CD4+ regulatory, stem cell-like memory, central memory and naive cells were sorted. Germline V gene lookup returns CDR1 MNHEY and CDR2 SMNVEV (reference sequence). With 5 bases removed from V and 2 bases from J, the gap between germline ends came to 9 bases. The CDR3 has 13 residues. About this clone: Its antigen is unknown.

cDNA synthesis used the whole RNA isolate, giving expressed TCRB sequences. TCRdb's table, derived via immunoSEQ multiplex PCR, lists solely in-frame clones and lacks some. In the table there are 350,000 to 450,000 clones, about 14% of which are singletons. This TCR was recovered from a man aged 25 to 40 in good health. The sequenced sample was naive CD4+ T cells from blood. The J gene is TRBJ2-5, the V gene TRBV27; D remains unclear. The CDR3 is CASSPAPQETQYF. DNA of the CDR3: TGTGCCAGCAGTCCGGCCCCTCAAGAGACCCAGTACTTC.